This passage covers 14 T cell receptor beta chains from one sample sequenced in a study of OX40 agonist ivuxolimab in advanced cancers. Library generation was performed with the immunoSEQ multiplex PCR assay. Sourced from immuneACCESS, this table was stored by TCRdb with only in-frame sequences that have V and J called. A share of the clones is absent; for the studies checked, an unresolved V gene accounts for under half, and the remainder has no known explanation. The sample table holds approximately 82,000 clones, of which 80% to 90% were seen once. Jointly, the top ten make up roughly 2.1% of the sample. Sequencing was performed on CD4+ or CD8+ T cells sorted from blood, taken in a trial of the OX40 agonist ivuxolimab. All receptors derive from an adult with an advanced solid tumor such as melanoma, head and neck, liver or kidney cancer.

This clone appeared once. The rearrangement joins TRBV30 to TRBJ2-6, with D perhaps assigned TRBD1 or TRBD2 (6 bases each). Between the trimmed V and J ends, which lost 2 bases and 1 base, there was a span of 9 bases. CDR3 size: 15 residues. CDR1 is GTSNPN and CDR2 is SVGIG in the germline V gene (reference sequence). CDR3 loop: CAWSRGASGANVLTF. CDR3 DNA sequence: TGTGCCTGGAGTAGGGGGGCTTCTGGGGCCAACGTCCTGACTTTC.

This CDR3 is CASSMGQGPYNEQFF. The CDR3 DNA is TGTGCCAGTAGTATGGGACAGGGACCATACAATGAGCAGTTCTTC. The J gene is TRBJ2-1, the V gene TRBV19; 9 nucleotides line up with TRBD1. Germline values: CDR1 LNHDA, CDR2 SQIVND (reference sequence). J gave up 4 bases and V 3 bases, and 4 bases lay outside the gene matches. The CDR3 runs to 15 residues. The variable domain in full, with the rest retrieved from reference TRBV19 and TRBJ2-1, is DGGITQSPKYLFRKEGQNVTLSCEQNLNHDAMYWYRQDPGQGLRLIYYSQIVNDFQKGDIAEGYSVSREKKESFPLTVTSAQKNPTAFYLCASSMGQGPYNEQFFGPGTRLTVL.

The V gene is TRBV2, the J gene TRBJ2-1, with 13 bases lining up with TRBD2. Germline CDR1 and CDR2: SNHLY and FYNNEI. CDR3 length: 15 residues. The trim removed 3 bases at V and 10 bases at J, leaving 6 bases unmatched. CDR3 residues: CASSDYGLAGVEQFF. Written as DNA, the CDR3 is TGTGCCAGCAGTGACTACGGACTAGCGGGAGTCGAGCAGTTCTTC.

The genes are TRBV7-9 and TRBJ2-1, with 10 bases lining up with TRBD2. Germline V gives CDR1 SEHNR, CDR2 FQNEAQ (reference sequence). The ends lost 5 bases at V and 9 bases at J; junction bases unmatched: 4. The CDR3 length is 13 residues. CDR3 coding DNA: TGTGCCAGCAGCCCCTCTAGCGGGAGTGAGCAGTTCTTC. Protein sequence: CASSPSSGSEQFF.

This clone was seen once. This chain links TRBV11-2 with TRBJ1-2; TRBD1 matches 9 bases. Germline CDR1 and CDR2: SGHAT and FQNNGV. Germline trimming cut 5 bases from V and 4 bases from J; bases unmatched to any gene: 8. The length of the CDR3 is 15 residues. CDR3 region: CASSMGQGGIYGYTF. The CDR3, as DNA: TGTGCCAGCAGCATGGGACAGGGTGGGATCTATGGCTACACCTTC.

The rearrangement joins TRBV7-2 to TRBJ2-5, with 11 bases that match TRBD2. V trimming: 5 bases; J trimming: 4 bases; junction bases outside the gene matches: 0. Germline V gives CDR1 SGHTA, CDR2 FQGNSA. The CDR3 runs 13 residues. As DNA, the CDR3 is TGTGCCAGCAGCGGACTAGCGGGAGAGACCCAGTACTTC. Translation: CASSGLAGETQYF.

V is TRBV18 and J is TRBJ2-7; TRBD2 matches 8 bases. This CDR3 has 17 residues. The germline gives CDR1 KGHSH, CDR2 LQKENI. Trimming cost V 5 bases and J 3 bases; bases outside gene matches: 15. CDR3 in amino acids: CASSSTSVGGGNYEQYF. CDR3 DNA sequence: TGTGCCAGCTCATCGACTAGCGTAGGTGGGGGGAACTACGAGCAGTACTTC.

The chain combines TRBV21-1 with TRBJ2-7; TRBD2 was called by the table and not checked on the DNA. TRBV21-1 is recorded as a pseudogene. CDR3 length: 14 amino acids. DNA of the CDR3: TGTGCCAGCAGCATGCGGAAGGGGAGGTACGAGCAGTACTTC. Translation: CASSMRKGRYEQYF.

V gene TRBV5-4 combines with J gene TRBJ2-5; 9 bases agree with TRBD2. With the DNA end fitting TRBJ2-7 better, the J assignment may be wrong. Germline CDR1 is SGHNT and CDR2 is YYREEE (reference sequence). This CDR3 has 15 amino acids. CDR3 nucleotides: TGTGCCAGCAGCTCCGGACTAGCGAGCTCCTACGAGCAGTACTTC. It yields the protein CASSSGLASSYEQYF.

In this sample, this clone turned up a few times. The chain has TRBV6-5 and TRBJ2-3; D is unclear. The CDR3 extends over 12 amino acids. V gave up 7 bases and J gave up 2 bases, with 7 bases separating them. Germline V gene lookup returns CDR1 MNHEY and CDR2 SVGAGI. CDR3 loop: CASKTNTDTQYF. CDR3 in DNA: TGTGCCAGCAAAACCAACACAGATACGCAGTATTTT.

This chain's CDR3 is CASRTTGGVNEKLFF. The CDR3 DNA follows: TGTGCCAGTAGAACGACAGGGGGTGTTAATGAAAAACTGTTTTTT. The rearrangement uses TRBV19 and TRBJ1-4, with TRBD1 matching over 9 bases. The CDR3 runs to 15 residues. V was clipped by 6 bases and J by 4 bases; unmatched bases: 6. Germline CDR1 is LNHDA and CDR2 is SQIVND (reference sequence).

This rearrangement joins TRBV10-3 to TRBJ2-5; D is unclear. The CDR3 has 14 residues. Germline V CDR1 and CDR2: ENHRY, SYGVKD. Trimming left V 3 bases short and J 4 bases short, with 12 bases between. CDR3 amino acids: CAISESRMGETQYF. The CDR3 DNA reads TGTGCCATCAGTGAATCTAGAATGGGAGAGACCCAGTACTTC.

The CDR3 coding sequence is TGTGCCAGTAGTATTTCCGACATCCAAGAGACCCAGTACTTC. Translation: CASSISDIQETQYF. The rearrangement uses TRBV19 and TRBJ2-5; no clear D gene. The germline V gene encodes CDR1 LNHDA and CDR2 SQIVND (reference sequence). The CDR3 has 14 residues. The V end was cut by 3 bases, the J end by 1 base, with 9 bases between.

The chain combines TRBV5-1 with TRBJ2-1; 10 positions agree with TRBD2. The CDR3 is 16 amino acids. V shed 0 bases, J shed 10 bases, and the junction held 10 bases outside the gene matches. CDR1 and CDR2 from the germline V gene are SGHRS and YFSETQ. The CDR3: CASSLDPSGGFREQFF. The CDR3 coding sequence is TGCGCCAGCAGCTTGGATCCTAGCGGGGGCTTTCGGGAGCAGTTCTTC.